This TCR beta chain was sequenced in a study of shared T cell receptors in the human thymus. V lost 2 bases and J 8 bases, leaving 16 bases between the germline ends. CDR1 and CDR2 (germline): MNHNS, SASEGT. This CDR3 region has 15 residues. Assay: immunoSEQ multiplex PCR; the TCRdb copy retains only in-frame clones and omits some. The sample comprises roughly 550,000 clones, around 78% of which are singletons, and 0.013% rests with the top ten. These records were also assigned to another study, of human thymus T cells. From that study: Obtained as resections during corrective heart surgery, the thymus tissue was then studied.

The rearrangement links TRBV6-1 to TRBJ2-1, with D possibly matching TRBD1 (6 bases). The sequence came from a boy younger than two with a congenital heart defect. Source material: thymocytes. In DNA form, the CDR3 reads TGTGCCAGCAGTGAACAGGGGATCGGCTATGATGAGCAGTTCTTC. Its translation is CASSEQGIGYDEQFF.